Reported below is one T cell receptor (beta chain). The sample is drawn from a study of blood T cell repertoires in COVID-19. Study summary: COVID-19 samples, acute and convalescent, were from the United States, Italy and Spain. Nucleic acid was either cDNA or gDNA, and it came from T cells, B-cell-depleted T cells, or PBMCs.

Germline lookup yields CDR1 SGHRS and CDR2 YFSETQ. This CDR3 is built from 15 residues. The V gene end was trimmed by 2 bases and the J gene end by 3 bases; junction bases not matched to a gene: 7. Authors' processing steps: Reference gene primer amplification yielded estimated nucleated cell counts. Clones were read by immunoSEQ multiplex PCR, and TCRdb kept only the in-frame ones, dropping some. The V and J calls and the clone size are those of that table, but D and trimming were determined from the DNA. The sample lists approximately 100,000 clones, about 89% occurring once. Sequenced input: peripheral blood. This receptor was obtained from a human donor in a cohort sampled during active COVID-19. The gene calls are TRBV5-1 and TRBJ1-2; TRBD1 aligns across 7 bases. The DNA of the CDR3 is TGCGCCAGCAGCTTAGACCCGGGACAGCACTATGGCTACACCTTC. The encoded protein is CASSLDPGQHYGYTF.